Each of the 20 T cell receptor beta chains below was sequenced from the same sample in a study of glioma-infiltrating T cells. TCR alpha and beta CDR3 regions were amplified from RNA using iRepertoire nested multiplex PCR. One entry per CDR3 protein, called by TCRdb with MiXCR from the multiplex PCR reads. The sample shows under 200,000 distinct CDR3 sequences, about 40% of them seen only once. The sequencing input was glioma tissue, nonneoplastic brain tissue, or PBMCs (not recorded which). These receptors all stem from a human donor with low-grade glioma or glioblastoma, undergoing nonglioma brain surgery, or in good health (not recorded which).

This clonotype was seen only a few times. An end of the junction does not agree with germline; a read error may underlie this. The chain has TRBV7-8 and TRBJ2-5; possibly TRBD1 or TRBD2 for D (6 bases each). The CDR3 contains 13 residues. Per germline, CDR1 SGHVS and CDR2 FQNEAQ. CDR3 nucleotide sequence: TGTGCCAGCAGCTTGGAGGGGGGAGAGACCCAGCACTTC. This gives the protein CASSLEGGETQHF.

This clonotype occurred once. One junction end does not reproduce the germline sequence, and a read error may be involved. The gene calls are TRBV20-1 and TRBJ2-7; tentative D call: TRBD2 (6 bases). CDR3 length equals 14 residues. The germline CDR1 and CDR2 sequences are DFQATT and SNEGSKA (reference sequence). The CDR3 DNA sequence: TGCAGTGCTAGAGATCGTTCTAGCGTCTACGAGCAGAACTTC. It yields the protein CSARDRSSVYEQNF.

A note on this clonotype: A much larger clone lies a single base off, so this may be a read error. The chain employs TRBV18 and TRBJ2-1; D is unclear. The CDR3 covers 13 residues. Trimming cost V 4 bases and J 12 bases, with 16 bases left between them. Germline loops: CDR1 KGHSH, CDR2 LQKENI. CDR3 loop: CASSLSVERRQFF. The DNA of the CDR3 is TGTGCCAGCTCACTAAGCGTGGAGAGGCGGCAGTTCTTC.

This clonotype occurred many times. This rearrangement joins TRBV7-2 to TRBJ2-3; no clear D. Germline V gene lookup returns CDR1 SGHTA and CDR2 FQGNSA. The V end was cut by 3 bases, the J end by 1 base, with 8 bases between. The CDR3 covers 14 residues. The CDR3 loop reads CASSFAHGTDTQYF. Here the CDR3 DNA reads TGTGCCAGCAGCTTCGCACACGGCACAGATACGCAGTATTTT.

This clonotype has a count of ten or more. This chain uses TRBV2 with TRBJ2-7, with no clear D. Germline CDR1 is SNHLY and CDR2 is FYNNEI. CDR3 length equals 12 residues. Between the trimmed V and J ends, which lost 4 bases and 8 bases, there was a span of 12 bases. The CDR3 DNA sequence: TGTGCCAGCAGTGTAGATCGGCTTAAGCAGTACTTC. Protein product: CASSVDRLKQYF.

As regards this clonotype: A much bigger clone sits one base away, suggesting this may be a read error. The chain links TRBV12-3 or TRBV12-4 to TRBJ2-3; no reliable D call. V was clipped by 4 bases and J by 2 bases, with 7 bases between them. CDR3 size: 13 residues. The CDR3 is CASSSYITDTQYF. The CDR3 coding sequence is TGTGCCAGCAGTTCTTATATCACAGATACGCAGTATTTT.

In DNA, the CDR3 is TGTGCCAGCAGCCAGCCGGGACAGGGTTTCTACGAGCAGTACTTC. It encodes CASSQPGQGFYEQYF. The chain recombines TRBV3-1 with TRBJ2-7, with 9 bases aligning to TRBD1. Losses at the gene ends were 3 bases for V and 3 bases for J; bases not matched to a gene: 6. Looked up from germline, CDR1 is LGHDT and CDR2 is YNNKEL (reference sequence). CDR3 length: 15 residues.

This clonotype was seen more than once but under ten times. A clone one base away is much larger, so this may be a read error. This chain links TRBV5-8 with TRBJ1-5; D unclear. The CDR3 contains 13 residues. The germline V gene has CDR1 SGHTS and CDR2 YDEGEE. CDR3 coding DNA: TGTGCCAGCAGCTTGATGTTGGATCAGCACCAGCATTTT. Translation gives CASSLMLDQHQHF.

The chain recombines TRBV20-1 with TRBJ1-1, with no clear D. The germline V and J ends were trimmed by 2 bases and 7 bases, with 17 bases remaining between them. The CDR3 consists of 14 residues. Germline values: CDR1 DFQATT, CDR2 SNEGSKA (reference sequence). The CDR3 nucleotides are TGCAGTGCTAGACCCTCTGATAGTTGGAATGAAGCTTTCTTT. It codes for CSARPSDSWNEAFF.

This clonotype was counted a few times. The V call is TRBV24-1, the J call TRBJ2-3; TRBD1 matches 9 bases. Trimming at V came to 4 bases and at J to 3 bases, leaving 7 bases not matched to a gene. This CDR3 has 16 amino acids. Germline V gene sequence: CDR1 KGHDR, CDR2 SFDVKD. The CDR3 here is CATSDPGQGGTDTQYF. CDR3 coding DNA: TGTGCCACCAGTGACCCGGGACAGGGTGGAACAGATACGCAGTATTTT.

The gene calls are TRBV6-1 and TRBJ2-1; D possibly corresponds to TRBD1 (6 bases). The CDR3 is made up of 14 amino acids. V was clipped by 1 base and J by 7 bases, with 11 bases between them. The V gene's germline CDR1 is MNHNS and CDR2 SASEGT. CDR3 protein: CASSEEGVRNEQFF. The CDR3 DNA is TGTGCCAGCAGTGAAGAGGGGGTTAGGAATGAGCAGTTCTTC.

The gene calls are TRBV2 and TRBJ2-1, with 9 bases lining up with TRBD2. The CDR3 is 14 residues long. The germline V gene has CDR1 SNHLY and CDR2 FYNNEI. The ends lost 6 bases at V and 3 bases at J; junction bases unmatched: 3. CDR3 bases: TGTGCCAGCAGACCGACTAGCGGCTACAATGAGCAGTTCTTC. This gives the protein CASRPTSGYNEQFF.

For the CDR3, the DNA is TGTGCCAGCACCTTTTCCCGGAAGGGGTCTGAAGCTTTCTTT. Translation gives CASTFSRKGSEAFF. The rearrangement joins TRBV12-3 or TRBV12-4 to TRBJ1-1; maybe TRBD1 (5 bases). This CDR3 region has 14 residues. Trimming took 7 bases from V and 6 from J, leaving 18 bases between them.

This clonotype was counted at least ten times. The CDR3 DNA follows: TGTGCCAGCAGCCAAGTAGGGGATCCCACTCAGCCCCAGCATTTT. Translated, it gives CASSQVGDPTQPQHF. J is TRBJ1-5 and V is TRBV3-1; the D gene is possibly TRBD1 (5 bases). The ends were cut back, 1 base at V and 6 bases at J, with 13 bases in the middle. Per germline, CDR1 LGHDT and CDR2 YNNKEL (reference sequence). This CDR3 is built from 15 residues.

This clonotype was seen at least ten times. The chain recombines TRBV7-7 with TRBJ2-5, with TRBD1 matching over 7 bases. This CDR3 region has 15 residues. The trim removed 4 bases at V and 2 bases at J, leaving 7 bases unmatched. Germline V gene data show CDR1 as SSHAT and CDR2 as FNYEAQ (reference sequence). The CDR3 nucleotides are TGTGCCAGCAGCTCGAACCGGGACAGACAAGAGACCCAGTACTTC. This codes for CASSSNRDRQETQYF.

This clonotype was observed a few times. CDR3 amino acids: CASKPGLGSDTQYF. The CDR3 DNA follows: TGTGCCAGCAAGCCGGGACTAGGGTCAGATACGCAGTATTTT. The chain recombines TRBV6-4 with TRBJ2-3; 8 bases map to TRBD2. With V trimmed by 7 bases and J by 4 bases, 7 bases remained unmatched. Per germline, CDR1 MRHNA and CDR2 SNTAGT. CDR3 length: 14 residues.

A remark on this clonotype: A much larger clonotype is one base distant, so this may be a read error. The chain combines TRBV28 with TRBJ1-2; TRBD1 matches 7 bases. The CDR3 runs to 16 residues. J gave up 4 bases and V 5 bases, and 13 bases lay outside the gene matches. Germline V gene sequence: CDR1 MDHEN, CDR2 SYDVKM. The CDR3: CASSEVGQQLLYGYTF. CDR3 nucleotide sequence: TGTGCCAGCAGTGAGGTGGGACAGCAGTTACTCTATGGCTACACCTTC.

The rearrangement joins TRBV28 to TRBJ2-1; 7 nucleotides align to TRBD2. The ends lost 6 bases at V and 1 base at J; junction bases unmatched: 12. Germline values: CDR1 MDHEN, CDR2 SYDVKM. The CDR3 has 17 residues. CDR3 amino acids: CASSRSSGTTSYNEQFF. The CDR3 DNA reads TGTGCCAGCAGCAGGTCAAGCGGGACTACTTCCTACAATGAGCAGTTCTTC.

The chain joins TRBV24-1 to TRBJ2-5; TRBD1 agrees at 8 bases. The V and J ends lost 4 bases and 4 bases, in that order; junction bases with no gene match: 19. Germline assignment: CDR1 KGHDR and CDR2 SFDVKD. CDR3 length: 19 residues. CDR3 loop: CATSDSRTGCGDNLETQYF. The DNA for the CDR3 is TGTGCCACCAGTGACTCCAGGACAGGGTGTGGAGACAATTTAGAGACCCAGTACTTC.

As regards this clonotype: A much larger clone is a single base away; this may be a read error. The chain carries TRBV20-1 and TRBJ1-4, with D hard to call. V was shortened by 2 bases and J by 1 base, with 11 bases between the two germline ends. The CDR3 loop spans 15 amino acids. Germline V gene lookup returns CDR1 DFQATT and CDR2 SNEGSKA (reference sequence). CDR3 protein: CSARFGERTNEKLFF. The CDR3 bases are TGCAGTGCTAGATTCGGGGAGCGAACTAATGAAAAACTGTTTTTT.